The clone carrying this TCR beta chain has ten or more counts. The data are from a study of patients and donors after allogeneic stem cell transplantation. Each CDR3 protein gets one entry after TCRdb re-called the RT-PCR reads with MiXCR. The data hold 800,000 to 1,000,000 distinct CDR3 sequences, with 15% to 20% observed a single time. Material for sequencing was blood, either unsorted or a sorted T cell fraction (not recorded which). This receptor was identified in a human donor who was either an allogeneic HSCT recipient or a stem cell or donor lymphocyte infusion donor (not recorded which). It is not recorded whose cells these are; they may come from a transplant donor.

Written as DNA, the CDR3 is TGTGCCAGCAGTTACCCCACTGAAGCTTTCTTT. This sequence encodes CASSYPTEAFF. This chain links TRBV6-2 or TRBV6-3 with TRBJ1-1; D gene uncertain. V was clipped by 2 bases and J by 4 bases, with 2 bases between them. Germline V gene sequence: CDR1 MNHEY, CDR2 SVGEGT. There are 11 residues in the CDR3.